The source of this TCR beta chain is a study of post-analysis software for immune sequencing data. Presence of unique molecular identifiers characterized the TCR beta cDNA libraries. A single record per CDR3 protein comes from TCRdb applying MiXCR to the PCR reads. The data hold approximately 630,000 distinct CDR3 sequences, with roughly three fifths observed a single time. Study-wide findings and caveats: Compared with controls, patients had more of 4 to 6 TRBV segments, including TRBV5-6, TRBV5-1 and TRBV20-1.

Remarks on this clonotype: The antigen remains undetermined.

CDR1 is SGHTA, CDR2 FQGNSA, per germline. Losses at the gene ends were 6 bases for V and 10 bases for J; bases not matched to a gene: 14. This CDR3 contains 15 residues. This sequence was found in a girl aged 2 to 9 with multiple sclerosis. V gene TRBV7-2 combines with J gene TRBJ1-5; TRBD1 matches at 8 bases. Sequencing input: blood. The chain's CDR3 is CASRATNRGFNPQHF. In DNA form, the CDR3 reads TGTGCCAGCAGAGCTACTAACAGGGGGTTTAATCCCCAGCATTTT. Full variable domain (outside the CDR3, taken from reference TRBV7-2 and TRBJ1-5): GAGVSQSPSNKVTEKGKDVELRCDPISGHTALYWYRQSLGQGLEFLIYFQGNSAPDKSGLPSDRFSAERTGGSVSTLTIQRTQQEDSAVYLCASRATNRGFNPQHFGDGTRLSIL.